Here is one TCR beta chain with its context. This sample was included in a study of CD8 T cells in Susac syndrome. With random hexamers, about 0.45 to 1 ug RNA was reverse transcribed. In TCRdb, the immunoSEQ multiplex PCR reads were re-called with MiXCR into one record per CDR3 protein. Among some 300,000 distinct CDR3 sequences listed, approximately 90% were seen once. Trimming removed 9 bases from V and 5 bases from J, with 22 bases in between. The CDR3 consists of 16 residues. The germline gives CDR1 MNHEY, CDR2 SVGEGT. TEMRA cells underwent FACS enrichment and CD8+ and CD4+ T cells underwent negative isolation.

This receptor was identified in a human donor with multiple sclerosis. This chain joins TRBV6-2 or TRBV6-3 and TRBJ2-2; tentative D call: TRBD2 (5 bases). The sequenced material came from CD8+ T cells from PBMCs. CDR3 nucleotide sequence: TGTGCCAGGAGGACTCCGCCTCTTCCGGGGACCGGGGAGCTGTTTTTT. Its translation is CARRTPPLPGTGELFF.